This T cell receptor beta chain is drawn from a study of T-cell reconstitution after alpha-beta-depleted transplantation in children. Study-wide points: Reportedly, alpha-beta T cells present about two months post-transplant originated from several hundred expanded clones of graft origin. Surviving recipient cells, namely T cells and thymic progenitors, were the source of high day-60 TCRbeta diversity in some patients. At one year after transplant, newly produced T cells mostly accounted for T-cell counts and diversity.

Using unique molecular identifiers, the investigators prepared the TCRbeta library. TCRdb called the PCR reads again in MiXCR, with one record for every CDR3 protein. Of roughly 48,000 distinct CDR3 sequences listed, about 5% were seen once; the top ten hold under 35%. This clonotype was detected ten times or more. Its target is unknown. This TCR derives from a female patient aged 2-9 years who had a stem cell transplant for aplastic anemia, so the T cells may come from the graft donor. Sample: PBMCs, mostly from graft donor cells, taken 60 days after TCRalphabeta/CD19-depleted stem cell transplant.

CDR3 DNA sequence: TGTGCCAGCAGCCCTCACGACACCGGGGAGCTGTTTTTT. Its translation: CASSPHDTGELFF. The V gene is TRBV7-8, the J gene TRBJ2-2, with D unclear. CDR1 and CDR2 from the germline V gene are SGHVS and FQNEAQ. Trimming left V 5 bases short and J 3 bases short, with 7 bases between. This CDR3 is built from 13 residues.